The TCR beta chain described here comes from a study of T-cell reconstitution after alpha-beta-depleted transplantation in children. Germline lookup yields CDR1 SNHLY and CDR2 FYNNEI. There are 14 residues in the CDR3. The germline V and J ends were trimmed by 2 bases and 0 bases, with 7 bases remaining between them. Using unique molecular identifiers, the investigators prepared the TCRbeta library. Each CDR3 protein gets one entry after TCRdb re-called the PCR reads with MiXCR. The table records hundreds of thousands of distinct CDR3 sequences, under 15% of them present only once. The table lists this clonotype with a few counts.

Sequencing used PBMCs from the stem cell graft donor, obtained from the stem cell graft. The clonotype comes from a human donor who donated a stem cell graft to a child with combined immunodeficiency. The chain links TRBV2 to TRBJ2-5; D uncertain. The CDR3 sequence: CASSENSNQETQYF. In DNA form, the CDR3 reads TGTGCCAGCAGTGAAAACTCCAACCAAGAGACCCAGTACTTC.